Listed below are T cell receptor beta chains from one sample, sequenced in a study of cytomegalovirus exposure and HLA in healthy donors. Measured with immunoSEQ multiplex PCR; TCRdb has only the in-frame clones, and not every one. The sample lists roughly 160,000 clones; roughly 80% were seen once. Input material: PBMCs. The source is a man aged 45-60 years in good health and CMV-seropositive. CDR3s include the opening cysteine and the closing phenylalanine or tryptophan. The D gene is left open where the match is weak. Rows may omit the clone size; those that give it use once, few, many or a size class.

NA,TRBV18,TRBJ1-6,TRBD1,TGTGCCAGCTCACCTCGGGACAGGGGACCACCCCTCCACTTT,CASSPRDRGPPLHF
NA,TRBV10-2,TRBJ1-2,TRBD1,TGCGCCAGCAGCCCGGGACAGCCCTATGGCTACACCTTC,CASSPGQPYGYTF
NA,TRBV30,TRBJ2-1,NA,TGTGCCTGGAGCCAACTAGGGAATGAGCAGTTCTTC,CAWSQLGNEQFF
NA,TRBV5-1,TRBJ2-1,TRBD2,TGCGCCAGCAGTTCGAGCGGGGGGGCCGGGGATGAGCAGTTCTTC,CASSSSGGAGDEQFF
few,TRBV19,TRBJ2-1,NA,TGTGCCAGTAGACAACAGGGTATGCGGCAATTTGAGCAGTTCTTC,CASRQQGMRQFEQFF
once,TRBV5-1,TRBJ2-7,NA,TGCGCCAGCAGCCCGAGGGTTGGCTACGAGCAGTACTTC,CASSPRVGYEQYF
NA,TRBV25-1,TRBJ2-5,NA,TGTGCCAGCAGTGATGAGAGAGGGTTGGAGACCCAGTACTTC,CASSDERGLETQYF
NA,TRBV6-5,TRBJ1-2,NA,TGTGCCAGCAGTTACTGGGGGGTCGGGGGTGGCTACACCTTC,CASSYWGVGGGYTF
NA,TRBV7-2,TRBJ2-7,NA,TGTGCCAGCAGCTTAGGACGCCTAGCACTAGCCGAGCAGTACTTC,CASSLGRLALAEQYF
few,TRBV27,TRBJ1-6,NA,TGTGCCAGCAGACTCGGGGGTATGTATAATTCACCCCTCCACTTT,CASRLGGMYNSPLHF
NA,TRBV5-8,TRBJ1-5,NA,TGTGCCAGCAGCATCGGGGTCGGGGGCAATCAGCCCCAGCATTTT,CASSIGVGGNQPQHF
NA,TRBV18,TRBJ1-3,TRBD1,TGTGCCAGCTCACCAGACAGGGCCCCTGGAAACACCATATATTTT,CASSPDRAPGNTIYF
NA,TRBV11-2,TRBJ2-1,TRBD2,TGTGCCAGCAGCCAAGTAGCGGGGGGCTTATACAATGAGCAGTTCTTC,CASSQVAGGLYNEQFF
NA,TRBV5-1,TRBJ1-2,TRBD1,TGCGCCAGCAGCTTGGAGGACAGGGTGGGAGGCTACACCTTC,CASSLEDRVGGYTF
few,TRBV7-8,TRBJ1-3,TRBD1,TGTGCCAGCAGCCCCCGGGACAGGGGGATTTTTACTGGAAACACCATATATTTT,CASSPRDRGIFTGNTIYF
NA,TRBV2,TRBJ2-7,TRBD2,TGTGCCAGTTCCGGGACTAGCTACGAGCAGTACTTC,CASSGTSYEQYF
NA,TRBV27,TRBJ2-7,NA,TGTGCCAGCAGTTATAACTACGAGCAGTACTTC,CASSYNYEQYF
NA,TRBV7-2,TRBJ2-7,TRBD2,TGTGCCATCGCCTTTGCGGCGGGGGGGCAGTACGAGCAGTACTTC,CAIAFAAGGQYEQYF
NA,TRBV18,TRBJ1-1,NA,TGTGCCAGCTCACCCGCCAGGGGTGGCACTGAAGCTTTCTTT,CASSPARGGTEAFF
NA,TRBV5-6,TRBJ2-1,NA,TGTGCCAGCAGCTTGCAGGCGGGTGAGCAGTTCTTC,CASSLQAGEQFF
NA,TRBV28,TRBJ2-3,TRBD2,TGTGCCAGCACCATTAGCGGGGGGCTCACAGATACGCAGTATTTT,CASTISGGLTDTQYF
NA,TRBV28,TRBJ2-7,NA,TGTGCCAGCACCAGTGGGCAGTCCTCCTACGAGCAGTACTTC,CASTSGQSSYEQYF